The 20 T cell receptor beta chains in this list originate from one sample, sequenced in a study of long-term antiretroviral therapy in people with HIV. The immunoSEQ assay was v3.0, run at survey level. Sequencing used immunoSEQ multiplex PCR; TCRdb keeps in-frame clones, though not all of them. The table has about 7,400 clones, over 70% seen once. Sequences were derived from unsorted PBMCs, sampled 0.1 years after starting antiretroviral therapy. Source of these receptors: a man aged 40-50 years with HIV.

The chain couples TRBV19 to TRBJ2-2; a weak D match, TRBD2 (6 bases). Germline assignment: CDR1 LNHDA and CDR2 SQIVND (reference sequence). V lost 6 bases, J lost 6 bases, and 11 bases lay in between. The CDR3 has 13 amino acids. This CDR3 is CASRLREAGELFF. The CDR3 DNA sequence: TGTGCCAGTAGGCTCAGGGAGGCCGGGGAGCTGTTTTTT.

This clone was counted a few times. CDR3 coding DNA: TGTGCCAGCAGCCCTACTAGCGGGGGAGAAAAAAATGAGCAGTTCTTC. As protein: CASSPTSGGEKNEQFF. The chain uses TRBV7-9 and TRBJ2-1; 11 positions agree with TRBD2. The CDR3 loop spans 16 amino acids. V lost 5 bases, J lost 7 bases, and 10 bases stayed unmatched. Germline V gene sequence: CDR1 SEHNR, CDR2 FQNEAQ (reference sequence).

V and J are TRBV7-9 and TRBJ2-7; TRBD2 matches 10 bases. There are 17 residues in the CDR3. Germline V lookup: CDR1 SEHNR, CDR2 FQNEAQ (reference sequence). The V and J ends lost 4 bases and 0 bases, in that order; junction bases with no gene match: 9. The CDR3 loop is CASSSFSGGPISYEQYF. CDR3 sequence (DNA): TGTGCCAGCAGCTCCTTTAGCGGGGGGCCAATCTCCTACGAGCAGTACTTC. Using reference TRBV7-9 and TRBJ2-7 for the parts outside the CDR3, the full variable domain is DTGVSQNPRHKITKRGQNVTFRCDPISEHNRLYWYRQTLGQGPEFLTYFQNEAQLEKSRLLSDRFSAERPKGSFSTLEIQRTEQGDSAMYLCASSSFSGGPISYEQYFGPGTRLTVT.

This clone was recorded only once. The chain combines TRBV7-9 with TRBJ2-1, with D unclear. CDR1 is SEHNR and CDR2 is FQNEAQ in the germline V gene (reference sequence). Deletions cut 4 bases from V and 7 bases from J, with 14 bases between. The length of the CDR3 is 14 residues. This CDR3 is CASSSPDPPNEQFF. CDR3 in DNA: TGTGCCAGCAGCTCACCGGACCCGCCGAATGAGCAGTTCTTC.

This sequence joins TRBV5-1 and TRBJ2-1; TRBD2 agrees at 13 bases. Germline CDR1 is SGHRS and CDR2 is YFSETQ. The V gene end was trimmed by 0 bases and the J gene end by 5 bases; junction bases not matched to a gene: 2. This CDR3 has 16 residues. CDR3 nucleotide sequence: TGCGCCAGCAGCTTGGGACTAGCGGGGGGCCACAATGAGCAGTTCTTC. Translated: CASSLGLAGGHNEQFF.

The count of this clone is one. V is TRBV19 and J is TRBJ1-5, with 8 bases identical to TRBD1. J gave up 6 bases and V 5 bases, and 9 bases lay outside the gene matches. The CDR3 runs 15 residues. CDR1 is LNHDA, CDR2 SQIVND, per germline (reference sequence). The CDR3, as DNA: TGTGCCAGTAGTCCGATACGGACAGGGAGTCAGCCCCAGCATTTT. It codes for CASSPIRTGSQPQHF.

The rearrangement uses TRBV27 and TRBJ1-2; D is undetermined. This CDR3 is built from 14 residues. In germline, CDR1 is MNHEY, CDR2 SMNVEV (reference sequence). V dropped 6 bases and J dropped 2 bases, with 13 bases sitting between them. The CDR3 sequence is CASRDPGLNYGYTF. The DNA of the CDR3 is TGTGCCAGCAGGGATCCCGGGCTAAACTATGGCTACACCTTC.

The chain has TRBV4-3 and TRBJ1-2; weak D call: TRBD1 (6 bases). V was shortened by 0 bases and J by 2 bases, with 10 bases between the two germline ends. In germline, CDR1 is LGHNA, CDR2 YSLEER. The CDR3 is 15 residues long. The CDR3 DNA reads as TGCGCCAGCAGCCAAGATCCAGGACAGAACTATGGCTACACCTTC. Protein: CASSQDPGQNYGYTF.

The chain links TRBV12-5 to TRBJ1-5; unclear D gene. CDR3 length equals 11 residues. Germline V CDR1 and CDR2: LGHNT, FRNRAP. The germline V and J ends were trimmed by 3 bases and 7 bases, with 4 bases remaining between them. In DNA, the CDR3 is TGTGCTAGTGGTTTATACCAGCCCCAGCATTTT. Amino acids: CASGLYQPQHF.

This rearrangement joins TRBV4-3 to TRBJ2-3; 10 bases fit TRBD2. The CDR3 has 15 residues. Looked up from germline, CDR1 is LGHNA and CDR2 is YSLEER. With V trimmed by 3 bases and J by 8 bases, 8 bases remained unmatched. CDR3 bases: TGCGCCAGCAGCCATTCCGGGACTAGCGATCTTACGCAGTATTTT. Amino acids: CASSHSGTSDLTQYF.

The V and J genes are TRBV7-7 and TRBJ2-7; tentative D call: TRBD1 (6 bases). Germline CDR1 is SSHAT and CDR2 is FNYEAQ (reference sequence). Between the trimmed V and J ends, which lost 4 bases and 5 bases, there was a span of 18 bases. The CDR3 contains 15 residues. The CDR3 sequence is CASSYSARGDDEQYF. In DNA form, the CDR3 reads TGTGCCAGCAGCTATAGCGCCAGGGGCGACGACGAGCAGTACTTC.

V gene TRBV7-8 combines with J gene TRBJ2-4; D is perhaps TRBD2 (6 bases). The CDR3 is 15 residues long. Germline CDR1 SGHVS, CDR2 FQNEAQ. Trimming pared 3 bases from V and 0 bases from J, leaving 9 bases between. The CDR3 loop is CASSLGGLAKNIQYF. The CDR3 nucleotides are TGTGCCAGCAGCTTGGGGGGATTAGCCAAAAACATTCAGTACTTC.

The CDR3 sequence is CASSDYLPGPVYEQYF. The CDR3 DNA follows: TGTGCCAGCAGTGACTATTTGCCAGGGCCGGTATACGAGCAGTACTTC. The rearrangement links TRBV6-4 to TRBJ2-7, with D tentatively TRBD1 (5 bases). Germline values: CDR1 MRHNA, CDR2 SNTAGT. The length of the CDR3 is 16 residues. Trimming removed 1 base at V and 4 bases at J, with 17 bases between.

The rearrangement joins TRBV29-1 to TRBJ2-2, with TRBD1 matching 7 bases. The CDR3 has 13 amino acids. Trimming removed 4 bases from V and 2 bases from J; junction bases left unmatched: 1. Per the germline V gene, CDR1 is SQVTM and CDR2 is ANQGSEA. CDR3 DNA: TGCAGCGTTGGAGGGGGCAACACCGGGGAGCTGTTTTTT. This encodes CSVGGGNTGELFF.

This sequence joins TRBV12-5 and TRBJ1-1; D call uncertain. The V end was cut by 2 bases, the J end by 0 bases, with 10 bases between. The CDR3 consists of 15 residues. Germline V lookup: CDR1 LGHNT, CDR2 FRNRAP. The CDR3 loop is CASGLRRSLNTEAFF. The CDR3 DNA follows: TGTGCTAGTGGTTTGCGCAGATCTTTGAACACTGAAGCTTTCTTT.

The chain employs TRBV10-3 and TRBJ1-4; D gene uncertain. V dropped 2 bases and J dropped 8 bases, with 9 bases sitting between them. Germline loops: CDR1 ENHRY, CDR2 SYGVKD. This CDR3 spans 13 amino acids. The CDR3 loop is CAISESSGEKLFF. CDR3 nucleotides: TGTGCCATCAGTGAGAGCAGCGGGGAAAAACTGTTTTTT.

The chain employs TRBV6-6 and TRBJ2-4; no reliable D call. Between the trimmed V and J ends, which lost 0 bases and 9 bases, there was a span of 12 bases. The length of the CDR3 is 14 residues. Germline-derived CDR1 and CDR2 are MNHNY and SVGAGI (reference sequence). CDR3 coding DNA: TGTGCCAGCAGTTACTCTACGGACCTAAGCATTCAGTACTTC. Translated: CASSYSTDLSIQYF.

In DNA form, the CDR3 reads TGTGCCAGCAGCCCGGGGAGGGGGACGAACACCGGGGAGCTGTTTTTT. It yields the protein CASSPGRGTNTGELFF. The chain joins TRBV11-2 to TRBJ2-2, with D possibly being TRBD2 (7 bases). The CDR3 loop spans 16 amino acids. Germline V lookup: CDR1 SGHAT, CDR2 FQNNGV. Trimming stripped 5 bases from V and 0 bases from J, with 13 bases between.

V and J are TRBV7-2 and TRBJ2-7; 11 nucleotides align to TRBD2. The CDR3 is made up of 15 amino acids. Trimming took 6 bases from V and 2 from J; bases not matched to a gene: 6. The germline V gene has CDR1 SGHTA and CDR2 FQGNSA. The CDR3 bases are TGTGCCAGCAGTCGGACTAGCGGGTCCCCCTACGAGCAGTACTTC. This encodes CASSRTSGSPYEQYF.

The J gene is TRBJ1-1, the V gene TRBV29-1; D is uncertain. The V and J ends lost 5 bases and 5 bases respectively, with 12 bases between them. CDR3 length: 12 amino acids. Per germline, CDR1 SQVTM and CDR2 ANQGSEA. CDR3 DNA: TGCAGCGTTCGGAGGGTAGCGACTGAAGCTTTCTTT. Its protein is CSVRRVATEAFF.